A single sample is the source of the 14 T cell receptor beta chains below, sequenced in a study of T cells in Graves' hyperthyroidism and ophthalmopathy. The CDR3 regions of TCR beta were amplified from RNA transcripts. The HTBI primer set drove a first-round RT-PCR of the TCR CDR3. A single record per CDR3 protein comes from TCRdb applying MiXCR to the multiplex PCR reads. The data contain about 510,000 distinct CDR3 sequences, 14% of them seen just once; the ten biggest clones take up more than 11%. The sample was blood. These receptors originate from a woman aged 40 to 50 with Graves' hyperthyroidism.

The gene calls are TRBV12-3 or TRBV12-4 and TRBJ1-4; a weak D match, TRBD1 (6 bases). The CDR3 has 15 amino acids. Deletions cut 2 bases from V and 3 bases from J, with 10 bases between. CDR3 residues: CASSLRGAANEKLFF. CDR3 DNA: TGTGCCAGCAGTTTAAGGGGGGCGGCTAATGAAAAACTGTTTTTT.

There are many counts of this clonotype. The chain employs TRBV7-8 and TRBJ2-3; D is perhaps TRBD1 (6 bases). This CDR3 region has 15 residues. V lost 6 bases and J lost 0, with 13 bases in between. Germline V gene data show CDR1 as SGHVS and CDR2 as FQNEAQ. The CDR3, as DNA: TGTGCCAGCAGTCCTGGACAGTTTAGCACAGATACGCAGTATTTT. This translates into CASSPGQFSTDTQYF.

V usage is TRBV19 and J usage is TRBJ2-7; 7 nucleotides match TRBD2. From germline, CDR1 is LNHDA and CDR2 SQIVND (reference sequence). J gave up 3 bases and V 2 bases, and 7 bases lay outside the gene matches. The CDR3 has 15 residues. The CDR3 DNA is TGTGCCAGTAGTATAAGCGGGAACGTTTTCTACGAGCAGTACTTC. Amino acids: CASSISGNVFYEQYF.

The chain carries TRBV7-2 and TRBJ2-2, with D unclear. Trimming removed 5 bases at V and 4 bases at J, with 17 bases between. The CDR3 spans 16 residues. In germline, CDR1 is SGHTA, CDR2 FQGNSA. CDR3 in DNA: TGTGCCAGCAGCGTGGTGGTGTCTTCCGCCACCGGGGAGCTGTTTTTT. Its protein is CASSVVVSSATGELFF.

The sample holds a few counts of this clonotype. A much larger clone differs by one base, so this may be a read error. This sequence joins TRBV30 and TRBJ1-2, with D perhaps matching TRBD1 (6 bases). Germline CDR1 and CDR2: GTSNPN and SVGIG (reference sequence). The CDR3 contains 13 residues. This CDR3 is CAWCVQGTYGYTF. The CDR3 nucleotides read TGTGCCTGGTGTGTACAGGGTACCTATGGCTACACCTTC.

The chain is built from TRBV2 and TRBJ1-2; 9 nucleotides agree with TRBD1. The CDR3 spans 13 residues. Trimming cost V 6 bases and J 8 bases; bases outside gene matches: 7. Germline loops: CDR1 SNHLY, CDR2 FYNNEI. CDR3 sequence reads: CASSFNRGQGYTF. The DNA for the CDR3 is TGTGCCAGCAGCTTCAACAGGGGGCAGGGCTACACCTTC. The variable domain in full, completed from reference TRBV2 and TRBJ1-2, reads EPEVTQTPSHQVTQMGQEVILRCVPISNHLYFYWYRQILGQKVEFLVSFYNNEISEKSEIFDDQFSVERPDGSNFTLKIRSTKLEDSAMYFCASSFNRGQGYTFGSGTRLTVV.

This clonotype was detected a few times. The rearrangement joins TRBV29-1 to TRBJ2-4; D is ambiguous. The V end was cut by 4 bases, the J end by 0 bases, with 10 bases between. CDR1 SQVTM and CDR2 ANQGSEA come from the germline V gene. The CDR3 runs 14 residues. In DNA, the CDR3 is TGCAGCGTTGGGTCCACTTTAGCCAAAAACATTCAGTACTTC. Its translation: CSVGSTLAKNIQYF.

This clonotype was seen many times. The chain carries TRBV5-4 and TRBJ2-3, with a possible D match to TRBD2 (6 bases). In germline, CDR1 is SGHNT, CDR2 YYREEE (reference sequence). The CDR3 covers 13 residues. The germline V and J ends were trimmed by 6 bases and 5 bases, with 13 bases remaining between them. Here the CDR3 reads CASTASDRDTQYF. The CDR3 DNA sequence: TGTGCCAGCACGGCTAGCGATAGAGATACGCAGTATTTT.

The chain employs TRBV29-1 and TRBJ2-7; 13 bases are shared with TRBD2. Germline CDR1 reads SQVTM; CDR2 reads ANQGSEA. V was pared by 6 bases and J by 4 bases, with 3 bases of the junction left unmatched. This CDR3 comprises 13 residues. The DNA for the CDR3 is TGCAGCGTGGGACTAGCGGGGATGTACGAGCAGTACTTC. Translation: CSVGLAGMYEQYF.

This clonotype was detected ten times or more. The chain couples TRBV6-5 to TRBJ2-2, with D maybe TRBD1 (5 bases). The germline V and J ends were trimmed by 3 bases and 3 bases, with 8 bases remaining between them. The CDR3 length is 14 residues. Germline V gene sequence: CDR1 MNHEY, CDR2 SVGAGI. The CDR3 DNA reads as TGTGCCAGCAGTTATCAGGGTGACACCGGGGAGCTGTTTTTT. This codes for CASSYQGDTGELFF.

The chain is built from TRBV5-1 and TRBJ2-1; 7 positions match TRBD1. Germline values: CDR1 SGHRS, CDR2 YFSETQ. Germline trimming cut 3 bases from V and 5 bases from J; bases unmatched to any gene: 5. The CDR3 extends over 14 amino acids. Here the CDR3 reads CASSSGQPDNEQFF. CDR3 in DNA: TGCGCCAGCAGCTCGGGACAGCCCGACAATGAGCAGTTCTTC. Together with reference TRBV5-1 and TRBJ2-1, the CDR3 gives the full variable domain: KAGVTQTPRYLIKTRGQQVTLSCSPISGHRSVSWYQQTPGQGLQFLFEYFSETQRNKGNFPGRFSGRQFSNSRSEMNVSTLELGDSALYLCASSSGQPDNEQFFGPGTRLTVL.

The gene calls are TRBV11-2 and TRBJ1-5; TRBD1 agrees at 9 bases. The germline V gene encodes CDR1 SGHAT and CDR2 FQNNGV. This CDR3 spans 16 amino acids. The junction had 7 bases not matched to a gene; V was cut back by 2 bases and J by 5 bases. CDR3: CASSLSYGTGYQPQHF. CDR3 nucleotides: TGTGCCAGCAGCTTAAGTTACGGGACAGGGTATCAGCCCCAGCATTTT.

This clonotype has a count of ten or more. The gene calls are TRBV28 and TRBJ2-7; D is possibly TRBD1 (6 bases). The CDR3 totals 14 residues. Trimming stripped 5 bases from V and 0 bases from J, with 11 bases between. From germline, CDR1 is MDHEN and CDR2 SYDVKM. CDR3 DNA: TGTGCCAGCAGTCTCAGGGACAACTCCTACGAGCAGTACTTC. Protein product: CASSLRDNSYEQYF.

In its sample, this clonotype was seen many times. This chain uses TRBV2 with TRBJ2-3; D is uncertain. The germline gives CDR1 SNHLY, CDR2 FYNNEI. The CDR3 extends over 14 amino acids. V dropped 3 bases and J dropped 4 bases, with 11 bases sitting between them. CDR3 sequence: CASSDSSSPDTQYF. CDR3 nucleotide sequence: TGTGCCAGCAGTGACTCTTCTTCCCCAGATACGCAGTATTTT. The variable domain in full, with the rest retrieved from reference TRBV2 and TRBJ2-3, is EPEVTQTPSHQVTQMGQEVILRCVPISNHLYFYWYRQILGQKVEFLVSFYNNEISEKSEIFDDQFSVERPDGSNFTLKIRSTKLEDSAMYFCASSDSSSPDTQYFGPGTRLTVL.